This TCR beta chain was identified in a study of CXCR3-negative and CXCR3-positive naive CD8 T cells. The study made its TRB cDNA libraries by 5' RACE, adding UMI labels. One entry per CDR3 protein, without DNA, is what TCRdb gives after re-calling the 5' RACE reads. The specimen's table records approximately 83,000 distinct CDR3 sequences. Sequences were obtained from naive CXCR3- CD8+ T cells from blood. Sample subset: CD45RO-CCR7+CD27+CD95- naive CD8+ T cells lacking CXCR3 (TNR3-). This clonotype originated in a human donor in good health. Some clones in this sample may be carry-over from other donors' samples.

The CDR3 loop is CSARGQVGWADSPLHF. The chain employs TRBV20-1 and TRBJ1-6; the D call from TCRdb, TRBD1, cannot be confirmed without DNA. There are 16 residues in the CDR3. Germline CDR1 DFQATT, CDR2 SNEGSKA (reference sequence).